This T cell receptor (beta chain) emerged from a study of T-cell memory formation after mild COVID-19. At the level of the study: Largely, the TCR clusters proved donor specific. Regarding the study as a whole: Contracting clones from day 15 to 85 showed balanced CD4/CD8; later expanders favored CD4+.

The CDR3 has 14 amino acids. Trimming cost V 3 bases and J 5 bases, with 13 bases left between them. Germline V gene lookup returns CDR1 KGHSH and CDR2 LQKENI. TCRdb recomputed calls from the 5' RACE reads with MiXCR, one row per CDR3 protein. The sample shows just over 400,000 distinct CDR3 sequences, less than 25% of them seen only once. A word on this clonotype: Its antigen is still unknown.

The clonotype was recovered from an adult woman who had mild COVID-19 (a few samples of this study predate the infection). Cell type and time point are not known. The chain is built from TRBV18 and TRBJ2-5; D possibly corresponds to TRBD1 (5 bases). Sequencing was carried out using PBMCs or a T cell subset sorted from them (not recorded which). CDR3 sequence (DNA): TGTGCCAGCTCACCGCAGGGTAATAGTGAGACCCAGTACTTC. It translates to CASSPQGNSETQYF.